This TCR beta chain was observed in a study of T-cell reconstitution after alpha-beta-depleted transplantation in children. Library preparation (for TCRbeta) was performed with unique molecular identifiers. Each CDR3 protein gets one entry after TCRdb re-called the PCR reads with MiXCR. The data contain approximately 340,000 distinct CDR3 sequences, approximately 10% of them seen just once; the ten biggest clones take up about 2.3%. The CDR3 sequence is 15 residues long. V lost 4 bases and J 2 bases, leaving 14 bases between the germline ends. Germline V gives CDR1 SQVTM, CDR2 ANQGSEA. This clonotype was sampled from a human donor who donated a stem cell graft to a child with acute lymphoblastic leukemia. This chain joins TRBV29-1 and TRBJ2-2; TRBD2 is a possible D gene (6 bases). The material was PBMCs from the stem cell graft donor, obtained from the stem cell graft. The CDR3 DNA follows: TGCAGCGTTGTACGCGGGGCCCCTAACACCGGGGAGCTGTTTTTT. It translates to CSVVRGAPNTGELFF.